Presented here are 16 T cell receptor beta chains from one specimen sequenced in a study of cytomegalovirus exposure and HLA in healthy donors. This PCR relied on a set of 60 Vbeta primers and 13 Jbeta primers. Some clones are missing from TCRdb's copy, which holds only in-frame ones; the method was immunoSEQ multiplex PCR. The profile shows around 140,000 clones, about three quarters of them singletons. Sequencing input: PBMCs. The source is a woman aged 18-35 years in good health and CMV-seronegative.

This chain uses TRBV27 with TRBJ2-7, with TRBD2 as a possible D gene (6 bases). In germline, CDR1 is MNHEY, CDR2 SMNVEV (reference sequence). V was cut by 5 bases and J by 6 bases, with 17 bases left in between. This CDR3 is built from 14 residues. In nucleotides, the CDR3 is TGTGCCAGCAGTCCCGGGGGTAGTAGAGGCGAGCAGTACTTC. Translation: CASSPGGSRGEQYF.

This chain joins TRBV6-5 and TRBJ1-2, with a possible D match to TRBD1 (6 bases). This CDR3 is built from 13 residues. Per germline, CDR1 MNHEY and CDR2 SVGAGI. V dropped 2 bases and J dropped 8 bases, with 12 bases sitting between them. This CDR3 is CASSYQGIGGYTF. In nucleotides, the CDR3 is TGTGCCAGCAGTTACCAGGGGATAGGGGGCTACACCTTC.

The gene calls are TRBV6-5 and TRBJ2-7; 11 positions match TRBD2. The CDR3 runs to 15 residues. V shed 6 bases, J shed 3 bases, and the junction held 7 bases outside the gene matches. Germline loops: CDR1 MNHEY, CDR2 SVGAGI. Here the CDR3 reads CASRPTSGIVYEQYF. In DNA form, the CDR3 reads TGTGCCAGCAGGCCGACTAGCGGGATAGTCTACGAGCAGTACTTC.

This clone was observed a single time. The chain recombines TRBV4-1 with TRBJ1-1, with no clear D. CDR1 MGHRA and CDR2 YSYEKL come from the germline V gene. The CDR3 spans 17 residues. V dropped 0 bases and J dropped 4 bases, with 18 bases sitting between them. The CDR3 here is CASSQDRYGEVSTEAFF. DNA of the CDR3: TGCGCCAGCAGCCAAGATCGTTACGGGGAGGTTAGCACTGAAGCTTTCTTT.

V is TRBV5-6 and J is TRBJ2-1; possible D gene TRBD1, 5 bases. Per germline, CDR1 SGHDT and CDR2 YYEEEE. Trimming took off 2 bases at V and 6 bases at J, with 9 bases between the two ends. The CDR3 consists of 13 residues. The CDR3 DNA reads TGTGCCAGCAGCTTAGGACATCCCAATGAGCAGTTCTTC. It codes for CASSLGHPNEQFF.

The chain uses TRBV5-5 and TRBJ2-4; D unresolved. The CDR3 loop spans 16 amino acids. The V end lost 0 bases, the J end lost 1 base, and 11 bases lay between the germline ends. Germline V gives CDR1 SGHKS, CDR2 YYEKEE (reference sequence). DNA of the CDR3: TGTGCCAGCAGCTTGGGACTGGTTGACGCCAAAAACATTCAGTACTTC. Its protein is CASSLGLVDAKNIQYF.

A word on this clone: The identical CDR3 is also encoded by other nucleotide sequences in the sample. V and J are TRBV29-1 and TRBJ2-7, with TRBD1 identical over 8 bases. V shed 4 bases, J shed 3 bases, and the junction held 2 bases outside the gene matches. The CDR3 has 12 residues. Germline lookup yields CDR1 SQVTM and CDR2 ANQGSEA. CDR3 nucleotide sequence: TGCAGCGTTGTCGGACAGGGCTACGAGCAGTACTTC. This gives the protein CSVVGQGYEQYF.

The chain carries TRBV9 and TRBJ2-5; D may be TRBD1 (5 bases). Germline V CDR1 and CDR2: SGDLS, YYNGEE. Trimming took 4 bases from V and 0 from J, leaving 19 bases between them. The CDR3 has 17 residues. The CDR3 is CASSSIPAGQYQETQYF. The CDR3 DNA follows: TGTGCCAGCAGCTCCATCCCCGCAGGGCAGTACCAAGAGACCCAGTACTTC.

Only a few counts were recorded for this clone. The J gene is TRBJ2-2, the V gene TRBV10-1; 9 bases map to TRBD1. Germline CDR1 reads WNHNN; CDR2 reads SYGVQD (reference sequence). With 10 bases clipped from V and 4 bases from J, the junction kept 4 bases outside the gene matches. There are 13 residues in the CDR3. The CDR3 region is CATGDRVTGELFF. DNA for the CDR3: TGCGCCACTGGGGACAGGGTCACCGGGGAGCTGTTTTTT.

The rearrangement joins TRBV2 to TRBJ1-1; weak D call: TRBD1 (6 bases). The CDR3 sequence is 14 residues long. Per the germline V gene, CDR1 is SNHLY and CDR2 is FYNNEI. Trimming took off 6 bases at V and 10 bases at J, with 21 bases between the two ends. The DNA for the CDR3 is TGTGCCAGCAGGGAACAGGGCGGATGGTCGGGAGCTTTCTTT. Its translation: CASREQGGWSGAFF.

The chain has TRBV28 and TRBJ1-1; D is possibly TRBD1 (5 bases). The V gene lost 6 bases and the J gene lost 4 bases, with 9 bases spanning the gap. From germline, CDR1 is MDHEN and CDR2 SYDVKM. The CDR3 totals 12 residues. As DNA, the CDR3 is TGTGCCAGCAGCTCGGGGGGCACTGAAGCTTTCTTT. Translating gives CASSSGGTEAFF.

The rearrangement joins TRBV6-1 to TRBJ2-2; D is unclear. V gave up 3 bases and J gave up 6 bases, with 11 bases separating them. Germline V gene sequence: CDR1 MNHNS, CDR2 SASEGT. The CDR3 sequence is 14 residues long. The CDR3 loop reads CASSDSPFPGELFF. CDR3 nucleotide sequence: TGTGCCAGCAGTGATTCCCCGTTCCCCGGGGAGCTGTTTTTT.

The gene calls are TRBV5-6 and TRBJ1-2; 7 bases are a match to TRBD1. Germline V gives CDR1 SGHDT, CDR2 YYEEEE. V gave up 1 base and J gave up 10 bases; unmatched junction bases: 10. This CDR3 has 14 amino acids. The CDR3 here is CASSLYPGTANYTF. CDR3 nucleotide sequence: TGTGCCAGCAGCTTGTATCCCGGGACAGCTAACTACACCTTC.

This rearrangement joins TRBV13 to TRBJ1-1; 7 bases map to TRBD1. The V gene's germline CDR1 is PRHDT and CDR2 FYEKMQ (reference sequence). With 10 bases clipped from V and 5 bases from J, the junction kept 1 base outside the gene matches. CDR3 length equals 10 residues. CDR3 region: CATGGTEAFF. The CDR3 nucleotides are TGTGCCACAGGGGGAACTGAAGCTTTCTTT.

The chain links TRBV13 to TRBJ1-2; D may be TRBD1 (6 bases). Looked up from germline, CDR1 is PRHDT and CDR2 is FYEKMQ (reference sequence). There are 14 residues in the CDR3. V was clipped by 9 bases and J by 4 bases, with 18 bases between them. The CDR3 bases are TGTGCCAGTACACCGGGACAACCAGGCTATGGCTACACCTTC. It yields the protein CASTPGQPGYGYTF.

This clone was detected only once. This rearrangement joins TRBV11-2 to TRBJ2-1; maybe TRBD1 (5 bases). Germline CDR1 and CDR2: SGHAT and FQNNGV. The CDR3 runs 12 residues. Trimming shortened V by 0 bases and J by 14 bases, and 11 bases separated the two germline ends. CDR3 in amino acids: CASSLDRVGEFF. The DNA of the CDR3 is TGTGCCAGCAGCTTAGATCGGGTAGGGGAGTTCTTC.